This T cell receptor beta chain was identified during a study of cytomegalovirus exposure and HLA in healthy donors (dated by TCRdb to the late 2010s). Some background on the complete study: A later analysis indicated that the 120 validation repertoires were generated on the platform also employed for the 666 repertoires of the first cohort. The study aimed to test whether signatures of past pathogen exposure could be identified by cataloging public T cell receptors. Besides the first cohort of hundreds of subjects, a separate validation cohort made up of over 95 different subjects was used. To predict cytomegalovirus infection status, the study brought together high-throughput TCR immunosequencing, statistical association of individual TCRs with disease status, and machine learning.

Concerning this clone itself: Its antigen remains unidentified. Base qualities are not at hand, and no much larger clone is one base apart.

CDR1 MGHRA and CDR2 YSYEKL were looked up in the germline V gene. The CDR3 starts with the cysteine, ends with the phenylalanine, and has 18 residues. Just CDR3 DNA is preserved here, 54 bases in frame from base 1. From V the trimming removes 0 bases and from J it removes 1 base, while the gene matches leave 10 bases of the junction unaccounted for. The paper as a whole reports these results and caveats: In the study, 150 to 200 TCR beta chains were listed as associated with cytomegalovirus. All 120 or so repertoires were used to score co-occurrence in the validation cohort in a later analysis, because that analysis had no HLA typing for the cohort. Cytomegalovirus status was reported to be diagnosed by the classifier with high specificity and sensitivity in both the original and validation cohorts. While some public TCRs were present in many individuals, most TCR sequences turned up only very rarely across donors. A few of the identified cytomegalovirus-associated TCR beta chains were confirmed in vitro to be specific for cytomegalovirus antigens. A later analysis found that TCRs clustered in the first cohort also tended to co-occur in the 95 to 150 validation repertoires, with 94% of cluster scores above 0. The authors suggested that the approach could potentially be extended to other disease states and immunological phenotypes.

Receptors were amplified or captured by the immunoSEQ multiplex PCR assay. The authors' pipeline ran thus. To diagnose cytomegalovirus status from the catalog of TCR beta chain sequences, a statistical classification framework was built. This is the immuneACCESS table as TCRdb keeps it, with only in-frame sequences that have V and J called. A part of the clones is gone; compared with another copy, unresolved V genes explain less than half, and the rest is unexplained. The V and J calls and clone size are taken from that table; D and trimming were inferred from the DNA. The sample yields roughly 120,000 clones; around nine tenths were counted once. Just under 6.5% of the sample is held by the ten biggest clonotypes. The donors were included in the validation cohort of roughly 120 subjects, a group kept apart from the roughly 670-subject first cohort.

This receptor was obtained from a woman between 18 and 29 years old in good health and CMV-seropositive. The V and J segments used are TRBV4-1 and TRBJ1-1; TRBD1 aligns with 8 central bases. Material: PBMCs. CDR3 region: CASSQELSGGLGNTEAFF. The DNA is TGCGCCAGCAGCCAAGAATTATCAGGGGGCCTGGGGAACACTGAAGCTTTCTTT.